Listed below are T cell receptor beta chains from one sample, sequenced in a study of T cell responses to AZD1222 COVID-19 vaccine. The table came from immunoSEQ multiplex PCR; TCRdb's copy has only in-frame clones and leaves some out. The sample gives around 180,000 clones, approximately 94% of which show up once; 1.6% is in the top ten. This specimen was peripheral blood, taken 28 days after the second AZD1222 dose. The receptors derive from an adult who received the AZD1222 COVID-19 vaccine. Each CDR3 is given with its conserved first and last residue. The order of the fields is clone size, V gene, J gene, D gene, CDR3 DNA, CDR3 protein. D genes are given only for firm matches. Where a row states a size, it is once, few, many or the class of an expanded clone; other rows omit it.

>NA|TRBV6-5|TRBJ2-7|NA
TGTGCCAGCAGTTACTCTGGTGCGGGAATCTCCTACGAGCAGTACTTC
CASSYSGAGISYEQYF
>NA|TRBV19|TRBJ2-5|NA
TGTGCCAGTAGTACTTCTGGAGGCACTCTCCAAGAGACCCAGTACTTC
CASSTSGGTLQETQYF
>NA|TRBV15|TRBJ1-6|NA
TGTGCCACCAGCAGAGATAGTTGGGATAATTCACCCCTCCACTTT
CATSRDSWDNSPLHF
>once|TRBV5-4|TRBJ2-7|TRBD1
TGTGCCAGCAGCGCACCGTCCGGGGACAGGTCCTACGAGCAGTACTTC
CASSAPSGDRSYEQYF
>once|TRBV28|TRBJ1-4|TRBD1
TGTGCCAGCAGTGCTTCCCCGGGGACAGGGGATGAAAAACTGTTTTTT
CASSASPGTGDEKLFF
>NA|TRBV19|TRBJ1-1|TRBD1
TGTGCCAGCAGGGGGACAGGGCTGATGAACACTGAAGCTTTCTTT
CASRGTGLMNTEAFF
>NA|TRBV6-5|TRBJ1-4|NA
TGTGCCAGCAGTTACATCGATTGGACCCCTAATGAAAAACTGTTTTTT
CASSYIDWTPNEKLFF
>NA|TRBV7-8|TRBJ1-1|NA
TGTGCCAGCAGCTTTTATGGGGGGAACACTGAAGCTTTCTTT
CASSFYGGNTEAFF
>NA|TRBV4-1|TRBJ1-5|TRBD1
TGCGCCAGCAGCCTAGGGACAGGGGGCGATCAGCCCCAGCATTTT
CASSLGTGGDQPQHF
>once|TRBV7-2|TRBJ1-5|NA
TGTGCCAGCAGCTTACAGAGCAATCAGCCCCAGCATTTT
CASSLQSNQPQHF
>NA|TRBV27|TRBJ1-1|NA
TGTGCCAGCAGCCATTATTCGGGCACTGAAGCTTTCTTT
CASSHYSGTEAFF
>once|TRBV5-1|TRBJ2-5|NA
TGCGCCAGCAGCTTTCCCGAAATTGGAGAGACCCAGTACTTC
CASSFPEIGETQYF
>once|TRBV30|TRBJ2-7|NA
TGTGCCTGGAGGGGAAGGTCAGCCTTTCCATTTGGGTACGAGCAGTACTTC
CAWRGRSAFPFGYEQYF
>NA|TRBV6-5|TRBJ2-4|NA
TGTGCCAGCAGTTACTCGATATGGGGAGAAAACATTCAGTACTTC
CASSYSIWGENIQYF
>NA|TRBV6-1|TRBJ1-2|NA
TGTGCCAGCAGTGAGCCAGGGACTTCTCGGGGCTACACCTTC
CASSEPGTSRGYTF
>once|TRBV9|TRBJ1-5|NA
TGTGCCAGCAGCGTTTCGGGCGGGATCAATCAGCCCCAGCATTTT
CASSVSGGINQPQHF
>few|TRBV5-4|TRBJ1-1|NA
TGTGCCAGCAGCTCGGTAACAGGGTTCGTTAAGGGCACTGAAGCTTTCTTT
CASSSVTGFVKGTEAFF
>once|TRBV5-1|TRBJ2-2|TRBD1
TGCGCCAGCAGCTTGGACAGGGGGTCTGGCACCGGGGAGCTGTTTTTT
CASSLDRGSGTGELFF
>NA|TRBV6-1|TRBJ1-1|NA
TGTGCCAGCAGTGATAGGGAGAACACTGAAGCTTTCTTT
CASSDRENTEAFF
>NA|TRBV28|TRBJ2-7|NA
TGTGCCAGCAGCCCCGGGGCCAAAACCTACGAGCAGTACTTC
CASSPGAKTYEQYF
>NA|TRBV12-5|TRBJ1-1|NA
TGTGCTAGTGGTTTGGCCCCGAACACTGAAGCTTTCTTT
CASGLAPNTEAFF
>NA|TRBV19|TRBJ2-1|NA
TGTGCCAGTAGTTATGGGGGTCAGGTCAATGAGCAGTTCTTC
CASSYGGQVNEQFF
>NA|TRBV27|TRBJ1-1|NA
TGTGCCAGCAGTTTGAGCCCCGGTGTCACTGAAGCTTTCTTT
CASSLSPGVTEAFF
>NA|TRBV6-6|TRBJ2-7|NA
TGTGCCAGCAGTGGGCCGACGGGAGAGCAGTACTTC
CASSGPTGEQYF
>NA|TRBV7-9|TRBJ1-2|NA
TGTGCCAGCAGCTTAGGGGTGGAAAGGGACTATGGCTACACCTTC
CASSLGVERDYGYTF
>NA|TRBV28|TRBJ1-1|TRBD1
TGTGCCAGCAGTTTATTAGGACAGGGGTCGCCTGATGCTTTCTTT
CASSLLGQGSPDAFF
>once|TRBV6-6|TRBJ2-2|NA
TGTGCCAGCAGTTACTATGGGTCGGGGGAGCTGTTTTTT
CASSYYGSGELFF
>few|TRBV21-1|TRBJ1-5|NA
TGTGCCAGCAGCAAGTGCCCGGGACAGGGTGTGCAGCCCCAGCATTTT
CASSKCPGQGVQPQHF
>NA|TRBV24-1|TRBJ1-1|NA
TGTGCCACCACACGCAGGAACACTGAAGCTTTCTTT
CATTRRNTEAFF
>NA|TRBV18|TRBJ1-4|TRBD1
TGTGCCAGCTCACCGCGACAGGGCTTTAATGAAAAACTGTTTTTT
CASSPRQGFNEKLFF
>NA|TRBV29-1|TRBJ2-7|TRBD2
TGCAGCGTGACTAGCCCGACCTATTACGAGCAGTACTTC
CSVTSPTYYEQYF
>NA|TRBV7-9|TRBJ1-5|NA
TGTGCCAGCAGCTTAGGGGGCATAAATCAGCCCCAGCATTTT
CASSLGGINQPQHF
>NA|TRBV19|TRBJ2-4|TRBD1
TGTGCCAGTAGTATTCAGGGGGCGAAAAACATTCAGTACTTC
CASSIQGAKNIQYF